Included here is one TCR beta chain sequence, with context. These data belong to a study of identical twins. Trimming pared 1 base from V and 1 base from J, leaving 11 bases between. The CDR3 is made up of 16 amino acids. CDR1 is LNHNV, CDR2 YYDKDF, per germline (reference sequence). TCRdb passed the 5' RACE reads through MiXCR, listing each CDR3 protein once. Of some 730,000 distinct CDR3 sequences listed, 15% to 20% are singletons. The same data also contributed to another study, on T cells expressing NK-cell markers. From that study: Sequenced donors, eight in total, included seven who were HCMV-seropositive and one who was seronegative. Clarity on HCMV specificity was lacking for the expanded NKG2C+ T cell clones.

What was sequenced was PBMCs. This chain joins TRBV15 and TRBJ2-1; D is unclear. This clonotype originated in a woman between 18 and 29 years old in good health. This CDR3 reads CATSRGLGPSYNEQFF. CDR3 DNA sequence: TGTGCCACCAGCAGAGGCCTAGGGCCTTCCTACAATGAGCAGTTCTTC.